The next 18 T cell receptor beta chains were all read from a single sample in a study of blood T cells in healthy people across ages. Then a second PCR, running roughly 6 to 12 cycles, was carried out with a sample-barcoded 5' primer and a J-beta primer mix. TCRdb analysed the 5' RACE reads with MiXCR anew, one entry per CDR3 protein. The data contain over 1,500,000 distinct CDR3 sequences, 35% to 50% of them seen just once; the ten biggest clones take up 23%. Sequenced material: blood. These receptors originate from a human donor in good health.

This clonotype was recorded a few times. V usage is TRBV6-5 and J usage is TRBJ1-6; TRBD1 matches 7 bases. The CDR3 is 16 residues long. V was clipped by 1 base and J by 10 bases; unmatched bases: 10. Germline assignment: CDR1 MNHEY and CDR2 SVGAGI. The CDR3 reads CASSYFKQGMRSPLHF. CDR3 DNA: TGTGCCAGCAGTTACTTTAAACAGGGGATGAGATCACCCCTCCACTTT.

In the case of this clonotype: Sequence at one end of the junction differs from germline and may be a read error. The genes are TRBV6-2 or TRBV6-3 and TRBJ1-6; 7 bases align to TRBD1. Germline-derived CDR1 and CDR2 are MNHEY and SVGEGT. The CDR3 is 14 residues long. DNA of the CDR3: TGTGCCAGCAGTCGATCAGGGGGTAATTCACCCCGCCACTTT. Translation gives CASSRSGGNSPRHF.

The V call is TRBV7-2, the J call TRBJ2-5; TRBD1 matches at 7 bases. The length of the CDR3 is 16 residues. CDR1 SGHTA and CDR2 FQGNSA come from the germline V gene. J lost 5 bases, V lost 0 bases, and 9 bases had no gene match. The CDR3 sequence is CASSLAFDRVGETQYF. For the CDR3, the DNA is TGTGCCAGCAGCTTAGCGTTCGACAGGGTTGGGGAGACCCAGTACTTC.

The CDR3 protein is CASSQSRQGDYEQYF. In DNA, the CDR3 is TGCGCCAGCAGCCAATCCAGACAGGGGGACTACGAGCAGTACTTC. This chain links TRBV5-1 with TRBJ2-7; TRBD1 matches at 9 bases. Germline loops: CDR1 SGHRS, CDR2 YFSETQ. The V gene end was trimmed by 4 bases and the J gene end by 3 bases; junction bases not matched to a gene: 8. This CDR3 is 15 amino acids long.

Many counts were recorded for this clonotype. The rearrangement joins TRBV5-4 to TRBJ2-5; 11 bases are shared with TRBD1. The germline V gene encodes CDR1 SGHNT and CDR2 YYREEE (reference sequence). This CDR3 region has 16 residues. The V gene end was trimmed by 3 bases and the J gene end by 5 bases; junction bases not matched to a gene: 9. The CDR3: CASSSGQGASLETQYF. The CDR3 region has the DNA TGTGCCAGCAGCTCCGGACAGGGGGCGTCTTTGGAGACCCAGTACTTC.

In its sample, this clonotype was seen a few times. This rearrangement joins TRBV27 to TRBJ2-7, with D maybe TRBD2 (7 bases). Trimming shortened V by 6 bases and J by 11 bases, and 20 bases separated the two germline ends. CDR1 and CDR2 (germline): MNHEY, SMNVEV (reference sequence). The CDR3 extends over 13 amino acids. CDR3 amino acids: CASRISKGGVKYF. For the CDR3, the DNA is TGTGCCAGCAGGATTTCCAAGGGGGGGGTAAAGTACTTC.

This clonotype occurred a few times. The V and J genes are TRBV5-1 and TRBJ1-6; 8 nucleotides agree with TRBD1. The germline gives CDR1 SGHRS, CDR2 YFSETQ. This CDR3 has 15 amino acids. Trimming took 1 base from V and 6 from J; bases not matched to a gene: 3. The CDR3 DNA is TGCGCCAGCAGCTTGTCAGGGGGCGGTAATTCACCCCTCCACTTT. Protein: CASSLSGGGNSPLHF. The whole variable domain, filled in from reference TRBV5-1 and TRBJ1-6, reads KAGVTQTPRYLIKTRGQQVTLSCSPISGHRSVSWYQQTPGQGLQFLFEYFSETQRNKGNFPGRFSGRQFSNSRSEMNVSTLELGDSALYLCASSLSGGGNSPLHFGNGTRLTVT.

The genes are TRBV4-2 and TRBJ1-1; possibly TRBD1 for D (5 bases). V lost 1 base to trimming and J lost 5 bases, with 14 bases between them. From germline, CDR1 is LGHNA and CDR2 YNFKEQ. This CDR3 is built from 15 residues. This CDR3 is CASSQADSAGTEAFF. CDR3 nucleotides: TGTGCCAGCAGCCAAGCCGACAGCGCTGGGACTGAAGCTTTCTTT.

This clonotype has just a few counts. This chain connects TRBV25-1 to TRBJ1-5; D remains unclear. Germline V gives CDR1 MGHDK, CDR2 SYGVNS. The CDR3 contains 13 residues. V dropped 3 bases and J dropped 4 bases, with 7 bases sitting between them. CDR3 protein: CASSEGFNQPQHF. For the CDR3, the DNA is TGTGCCAGCAGTGAGGGCTTTAATCAGCCCCAGCATTTT.

The chain joins TRBV4-1 to TRBJ1-1, with a possible D match to TRBD1 (5 bases). Trimming left V 0 bases short and J 8 bases short, with 16 bases between. Per the germline V gene, CDR1 is MGHRA and CDR2 is YSYEKL. CDR3 length equals 15 residues. In nucleotides, the CDR3 is TGCGCCAGCAGCCAAGAAACAGAGGGGTCTGTAGAAGCTTTCTTT. Its translation is CASSQETEGSVEAFF.

The chain employs TRBV6-5 and TRBJ2-1; 9 bases agree with TRBD1. The CDR3 is 16 residues long. V gave up 5 bases and J gave up 10 bases; unmatched junction bases: 15. Germline V gene sequence: CDR1 MNHEY, CDR2 SVGAGI. In nucleotides, the CDR3 is TGTGCCAGCAGTACTTGGACAGGGGTCGTTCCCTACGAGCAGTTCTTC. Translated, it gives CASSTWTGVVPYEQFF.

This clonotype was counted once. The chain employs TRBV5-1 and TRBJ2-4, with 8 nucleotides matching TRBD1. Matching the DNA end better, TRBJ2-7 makes the J call doubtful. The CDR3 consists of 18 residues. The germline V gene has CDR1 SGHRS and CDR2 YFSETQ. The CDR3 protein is CASSLAPMATGVPYEQYF. CDR3 DNA sequence: TGCGCCAGCAGCTTGGCCCCGATGGCGACAGGGGTACCCTACGAGCAGTACTTC.

This clonotype was found a few times. V is TRBV5-1 and J is TRBJ1-2; a weak D match, TRBD1 (5 bases). The CDR3 runs 12 residues. From germline, CDR1 is SGHRS and CDR2 YFSETQ. The V gene lost 4 bases and the J gene lost 8 bases, with 12 bases spanning the gap. As DNA, the CDR3 is TGCGCCAGCAGCCAGGGTTCCACGGGCTACACCTTC. This codes for CASSQGSTGYTF.

This clonotype was seen a handful of times. The chain combines TRBV7-3 with TRBJ1-1; D ambiguous. The V gene lost 5 bases and the J gene lost 9 bases, with 19 bases spanning the gap. The CDR3 spans 14 residues. CDR1 and CDR2 from the germline V gene are SGHTA and FQGTGA. The CDR3 loop is CASSPRFRWVQAFF. The CDR3 coding sequence is TGTGCCAGCAGCCCTCGGTTTAGATGGGTCCAAGCTTTCTTT.

The chain recombines TRBV14 with TRBJ1-2; TRBD1 is a possible D gene (5 bases). The CDR3 runs 16 residues. CDR1 and CDR2 (germline): SGHDN, FVKESK. V lost 2 bases and J lost 1, with 14 bases in between. CDR3 DNA: TGTGCCAGCAGCCAACGATTGGGGGACCTTAACTATGGCTACACCTTC. This codes for CASSQRLGDLNYGYTF. The whole variable domain, remainder taken from reference TRBV14 and TRBJ1-2, is EAGVTQFPSHSVIEKGQTVTLRCDPISGHDNLYWYRRVMGKEIKFLLHFVKESKQDESGMPNNRFLAERTGGTYSTLKVQPAELEDSGVYFCASSQRLGDLNYGYTFGSGTRLTVV.

This clonotype was detected only a few times. The CDR3 here is CASSQDDSGSISYEQYF. CDR3 coding DNA: TGTGCCAGCAGCCAAGACGATTCGGGCTCGATTTCCTACGAGCAGTACTTC. This rearrangement joins TRBV4-2 to TRBJ2-7; D uncertain. This CDR3 is built from 17 residues. CDR1 and CDR2 (germline): LGHNA, YNFKEQ. Trimming took 0 bases from V and 1 from J, leaving 16 bases between them.

For the CDR3, the DNA is TGTGCCAGCAGCCCGTTCGACAGGGTGGGTTACGAGCAGTACTTC. This gives the protein CASSPFDRVGYEQYF. The J gene is TRBJ2-7, the V gene TRBV7-9; 7 nucleotides match TRBD1. This CDR3 spans 15 amino acids. The V gene's germline CDR1 is SEHNR and CDR2 FQNEAQ (reference sequence). The trim removed 5 bases at V and 4 bases at J, leaving 11 bases unmatched.

The chain joins TRBV28 to TRBJ1-1; no reliable D call. V was shortened by 6 bases and J by 5 bases, with 19 bases between the two germline ends. Germline CDR1 MDHEN, CDR2 SYDVKM. CDR3 length: 15 residues. CDR3 DNA: TGTGCCAGCAGCCGACCGGGAGGTTCGCTAACTGAAGCTTTCTTT. Amino acids: CASSRPGGSLTEAFF. Looking up the rest from reference TRBV28 and TRBJ1-1 gives the full variable domain: DVKVTQSSRYLVKRTGEKVFLECVQDMDHENMFWYRQDPGLGLRLIYFSYDVKMKEKGDIPEGYSVSREKKERFSLILESASTNQTSMYLCASSRPGGSLTEAFFGQGTRLTVV.